This T cell receptor beta chain was sequenced during a study of cytotoxic CD8 clonotypes in ibrutinib-treated CLL. V lost 4 bases and J lost 0, with 2 bases in between. Germline V lookup: CDR1 SNHLY, CDR2 FYNNEI. The CDR3 consists of 12 residues. Study-wide points: Clonality increased at ibrutinib response, then returned toward baseline at progression.

Method: immunoSEQ multiplex PCR; TCRdb's copy keeps in-frame clones and lacks some. The sample lists 13,000 to 15,000 clones; over 50% were seen once. Turning to this clone: Its antigen is currently unknown.

This specimen consisted of PBMCs, obtained at a roughly 24-month disease-progression time point, from a patient treated with ibrutinib. The chain couples TRBV2 to TRBJ2-3, with D uncertain. The TCR sequence derives from a human donor with chronic lymphocytic leukemia. DNA of the CDR3: TGTGCCAGCAGTGCTAGCACAGATACGCAGTATTTT. It codes for CASSASTDTQYF.